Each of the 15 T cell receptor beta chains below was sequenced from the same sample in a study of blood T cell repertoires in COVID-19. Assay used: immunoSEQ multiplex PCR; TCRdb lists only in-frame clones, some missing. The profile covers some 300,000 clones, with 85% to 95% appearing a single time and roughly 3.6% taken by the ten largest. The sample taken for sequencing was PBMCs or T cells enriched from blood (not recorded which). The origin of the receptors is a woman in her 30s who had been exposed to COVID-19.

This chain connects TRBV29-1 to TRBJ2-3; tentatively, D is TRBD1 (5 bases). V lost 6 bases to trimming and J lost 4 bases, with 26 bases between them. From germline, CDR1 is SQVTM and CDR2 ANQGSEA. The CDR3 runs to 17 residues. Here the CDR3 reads CSVWVIGEHHISDTQYF. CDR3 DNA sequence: TGCAGCGTGTGGGTGATAGGGGAACACCACATCTCAGATACGCAGTATTTT.

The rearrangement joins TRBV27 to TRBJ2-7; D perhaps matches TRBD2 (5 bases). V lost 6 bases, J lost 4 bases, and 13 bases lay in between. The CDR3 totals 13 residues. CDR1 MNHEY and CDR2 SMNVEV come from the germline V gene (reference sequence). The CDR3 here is CASSRTGGYEQYF. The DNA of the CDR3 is TGTGCCAGCAGCCGCACCGGCGGGTACGAGCAGTACTTC.

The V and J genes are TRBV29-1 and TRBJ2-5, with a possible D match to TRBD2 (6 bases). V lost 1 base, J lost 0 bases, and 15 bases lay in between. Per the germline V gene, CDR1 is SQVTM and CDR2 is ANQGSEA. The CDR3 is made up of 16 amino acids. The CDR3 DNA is TGCAGCGTTGAAGGGGGGTTGGAGGGGAACCAAGAGACCCAGTACTTC. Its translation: CSVEGGLEGNQETQYF. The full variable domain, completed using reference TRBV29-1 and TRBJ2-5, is SAVISQKPSRDICQRGTSLTIQCQVDSQVTMMFWYRQQPGQSLTLIATANQGSEATYESGFVIDKFPISRPNLTFSTLTVSNMSPEDSSIYLCSVEGGLEGNQETQYFGPGTRLLVL.

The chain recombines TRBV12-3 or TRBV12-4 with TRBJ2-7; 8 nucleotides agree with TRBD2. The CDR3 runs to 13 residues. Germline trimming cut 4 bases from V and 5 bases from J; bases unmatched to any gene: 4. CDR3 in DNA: TGTGCCAGCAGTTCGACGCGGGGGGACGAGCAGTACTTC. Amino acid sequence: CASSSTRGDEQYF.

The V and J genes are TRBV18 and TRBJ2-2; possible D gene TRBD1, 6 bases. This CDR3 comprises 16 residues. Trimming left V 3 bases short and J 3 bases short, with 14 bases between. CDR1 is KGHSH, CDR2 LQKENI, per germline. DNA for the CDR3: TGTGCCAGCTCACCTATGGCAGGGGCCGACACCGGGGAGCTGTTTTTT. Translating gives CASSPMAGADTGELFF.

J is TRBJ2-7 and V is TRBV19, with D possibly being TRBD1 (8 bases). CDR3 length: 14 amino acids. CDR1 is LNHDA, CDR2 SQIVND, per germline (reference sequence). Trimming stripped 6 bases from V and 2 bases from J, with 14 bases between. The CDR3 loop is CASRGTGGAYEQYF. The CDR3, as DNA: TGTGCCAGTAGAGGAACAGGGGGGGCCTACGAGCAGTACTTC.

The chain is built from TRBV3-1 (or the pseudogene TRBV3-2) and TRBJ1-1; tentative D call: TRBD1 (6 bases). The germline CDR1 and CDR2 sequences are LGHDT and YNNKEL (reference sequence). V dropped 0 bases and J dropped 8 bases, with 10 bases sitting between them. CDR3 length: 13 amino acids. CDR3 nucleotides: TGTGCCAGCAGCCAAGATAGGGGGGGAGAAGCTTTCTTT. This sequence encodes CASSQDRGGEAFF.

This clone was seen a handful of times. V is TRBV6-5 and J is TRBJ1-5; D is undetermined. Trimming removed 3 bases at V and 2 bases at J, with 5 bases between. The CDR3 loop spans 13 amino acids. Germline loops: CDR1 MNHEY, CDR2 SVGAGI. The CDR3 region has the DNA TGTGCCAGCAGTTATACAGGCAATCAGCCCCAGCATTTT. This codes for CASSYTGNQPQHF.

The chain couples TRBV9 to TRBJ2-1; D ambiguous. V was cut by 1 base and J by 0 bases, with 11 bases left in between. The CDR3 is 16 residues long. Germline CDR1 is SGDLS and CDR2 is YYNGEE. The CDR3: CASSVTSPSSYNEQFF. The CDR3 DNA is TGTGCCAGCAGCGTAACGTCCCCCAGCTCCTACAATGAGCAGTTCTTC.

CDR3 sequence: CASSFSGTNTGELFF. The CDR3 coding sequence is TGTGCCAGCAGCTTTAGCGGGACGAACACCGGGGAGCTGTTTTTT. The gene calls are TRBV7-2 and TRBJ2-2; 8 positions match TRBD2. The CDR3 covers 15 residues. Losses at the gene ends were 3 bases for V and 0 bases for J; bases not matched to a gene: 0. Germline V gene lookup returns CDR1 SGHTA and CDR2 FQGNSA.

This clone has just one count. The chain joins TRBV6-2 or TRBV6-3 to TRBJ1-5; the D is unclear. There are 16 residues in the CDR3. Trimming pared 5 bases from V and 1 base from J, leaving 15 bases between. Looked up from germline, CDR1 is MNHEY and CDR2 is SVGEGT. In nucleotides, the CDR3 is TGTGCCAGCAGTCAAGGAGGACTCTGGAGCAATCAGCCCCAGCATTTT. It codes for CASSQGGLWSNQPQHF.

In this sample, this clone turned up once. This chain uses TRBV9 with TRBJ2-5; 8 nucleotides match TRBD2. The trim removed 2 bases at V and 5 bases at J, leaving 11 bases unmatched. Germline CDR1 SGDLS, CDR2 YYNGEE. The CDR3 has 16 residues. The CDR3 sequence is CASSVGNSGGRETQYF. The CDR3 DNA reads TGTGCCAGCAGCGTGGGCAACAGCGGGGGTCGGGAGACCCAGTACTTC.

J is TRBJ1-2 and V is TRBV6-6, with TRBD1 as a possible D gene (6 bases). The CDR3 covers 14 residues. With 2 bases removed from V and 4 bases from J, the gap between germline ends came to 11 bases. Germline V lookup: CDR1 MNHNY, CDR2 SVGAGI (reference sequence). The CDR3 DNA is TGTGCCAGCAGTTACGGGGGCGCGAGCTATGGCTACACCTTC. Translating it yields CASSYGGASYGYTF.

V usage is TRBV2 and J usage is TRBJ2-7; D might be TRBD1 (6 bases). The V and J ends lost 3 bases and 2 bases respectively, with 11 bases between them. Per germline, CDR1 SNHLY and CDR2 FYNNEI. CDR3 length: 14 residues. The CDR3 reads CASSEARGPYEQYF. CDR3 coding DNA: TGTGCCAGCAGTGAGGCCAGGGGCCCCTACGAGCAGTACTTC.

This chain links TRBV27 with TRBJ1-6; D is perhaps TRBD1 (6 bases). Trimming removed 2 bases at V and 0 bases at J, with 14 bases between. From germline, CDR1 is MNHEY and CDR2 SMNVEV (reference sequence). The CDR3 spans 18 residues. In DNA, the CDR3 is TGTGCCAGCAGTTTAAACGGACAGTCCTACTCCTATAATTCACCCCTCCACTTT. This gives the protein CASSLNGQSYSYNSPLHF.